The sequence of this T cell receptor (beta chain) was determined in a study of T cell responses to AZD1222 COVID-19 vaccine. Findings and limits, study-wide: Among those given AZD1222, only six or seven were seropositive at baseline. Most donors were white British and more were female, and clonal diversity was possibly underestimated. Among vaccine-associated CD4 TCRs, coverage spanned spike, with dominance at 160-218 and 743-854. An increase in Spike-specific TCR breadth and depth was observed after two AZD1222 doses.

Data came from immunoSEQ multiplex PCR; TCRdb stores just in-frame clones and leaves some out. The sample gives some 200,000 clones, around 90% of which show up once; roughly 27% is in the top ten. This clone was observed once. Its specificity is unknown. This CDR3 is built from 14 residues. With V trimmed by 7 bases and J by 5 bases, 9 bases remained unmatched. The germline V gene encodes CDR1 SNHLY and CDR2 FYNNEI. This clonotype was obtained from an adult who received the AZD1222 COVID-19 vaccine. Here the sequenced sample was peripheral blood, taken 28 days after the second AZD1222 dose. The chain joins TRBV2 to TRBJ2-3; 7 bases align to TRBD2. This CDR3 is CASTPAGAEDTQYF. The DNA for the CDR3 is TGTGCCAGCACTCCCGCGGGAGCTGAAGATACGCAGTATTTT.